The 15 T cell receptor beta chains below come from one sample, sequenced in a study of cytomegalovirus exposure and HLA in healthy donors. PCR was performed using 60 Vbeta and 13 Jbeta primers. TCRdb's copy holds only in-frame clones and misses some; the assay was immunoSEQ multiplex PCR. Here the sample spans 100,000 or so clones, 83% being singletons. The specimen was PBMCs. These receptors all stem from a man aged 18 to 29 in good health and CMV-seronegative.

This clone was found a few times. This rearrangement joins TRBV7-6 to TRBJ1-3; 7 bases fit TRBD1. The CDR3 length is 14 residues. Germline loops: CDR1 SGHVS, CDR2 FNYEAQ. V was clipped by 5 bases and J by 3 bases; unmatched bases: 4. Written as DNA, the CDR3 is TGTGCCAGCAGCCTTCAGGGGGATGGAAACACCATATATTTT. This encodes CASSLQGDGNTIYF. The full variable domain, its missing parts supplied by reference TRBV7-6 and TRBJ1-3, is GAGVSQSPRYKVTKRGQDVALRCDPISGHVSLYWYRQALGQGPEFLTYFNYEAQQDKSGLPNDRFSAERPEGSISTLTIQRTEQRDSAMYRCASSLQGDGNTIYFGEGSWLTVV.

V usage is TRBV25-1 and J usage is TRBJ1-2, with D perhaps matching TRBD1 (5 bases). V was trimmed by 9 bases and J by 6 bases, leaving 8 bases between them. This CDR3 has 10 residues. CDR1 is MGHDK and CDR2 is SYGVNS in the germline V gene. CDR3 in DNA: TGTGCCAGTAAAGGGGATGGCTACACCTTC. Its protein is CASKGDGYTF.

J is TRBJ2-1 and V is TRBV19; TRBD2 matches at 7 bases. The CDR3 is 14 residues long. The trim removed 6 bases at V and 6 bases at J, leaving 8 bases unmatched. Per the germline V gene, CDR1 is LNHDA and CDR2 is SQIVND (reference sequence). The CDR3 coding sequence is TGTGCCAGTAGGACCGGCTCGGGGGGCAATGAGCAGTTCTTC. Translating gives CASRTGSGGNEQFF.

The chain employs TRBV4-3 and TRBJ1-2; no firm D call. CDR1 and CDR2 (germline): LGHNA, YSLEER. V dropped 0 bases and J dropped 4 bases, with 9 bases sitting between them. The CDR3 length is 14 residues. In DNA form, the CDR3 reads TGCGCCAGCAGCCAAGATAATTCAGTCTATGGCTACACCTTC. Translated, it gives CASSQDNSVYGYTF.

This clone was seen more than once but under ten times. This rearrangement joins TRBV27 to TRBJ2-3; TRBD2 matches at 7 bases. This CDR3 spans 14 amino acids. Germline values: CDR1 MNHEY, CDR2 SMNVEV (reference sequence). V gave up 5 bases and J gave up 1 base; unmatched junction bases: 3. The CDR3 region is CASSLAVGTDTQYF. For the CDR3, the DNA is TGTGCCAGCAGTCTAGCGGTGGGCACAGATACGCAGTATTTT.

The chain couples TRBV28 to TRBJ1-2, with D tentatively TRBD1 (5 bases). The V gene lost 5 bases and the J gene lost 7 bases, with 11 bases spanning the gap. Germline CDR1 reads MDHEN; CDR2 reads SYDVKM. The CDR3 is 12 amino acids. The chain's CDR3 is CASSAQGIGYTF. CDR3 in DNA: TGTGCCAGCAGTGCCCAGGGTATTGGCTACACCTTC.

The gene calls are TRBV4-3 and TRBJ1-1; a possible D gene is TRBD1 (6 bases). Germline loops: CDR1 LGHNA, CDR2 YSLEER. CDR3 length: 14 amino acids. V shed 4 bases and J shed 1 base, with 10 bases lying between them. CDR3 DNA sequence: TGCGCCAGCAGCCCCGGACAGTCGAACACTGAAGCTTTCTTT. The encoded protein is CASSPGQSNTEAFF.

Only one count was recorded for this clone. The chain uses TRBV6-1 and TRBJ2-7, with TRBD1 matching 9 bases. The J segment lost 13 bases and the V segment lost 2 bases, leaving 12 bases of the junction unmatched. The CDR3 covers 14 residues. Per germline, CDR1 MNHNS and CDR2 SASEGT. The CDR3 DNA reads TGTGCCAGCAGTGAAATAGAGGGGGGGACAGGGCACTACTTC. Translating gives CASSEIEGGTGHYF.

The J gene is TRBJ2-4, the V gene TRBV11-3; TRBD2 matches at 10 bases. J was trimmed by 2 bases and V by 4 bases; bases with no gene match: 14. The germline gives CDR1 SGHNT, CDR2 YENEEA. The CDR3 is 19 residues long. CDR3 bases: TGTGCCAGCAGCTGGTCTAAGCGGGAGGGCCCTCTAACCAAAAACATTCAGTACTTC. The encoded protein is CASSWSKREGPLTKNIQYF.

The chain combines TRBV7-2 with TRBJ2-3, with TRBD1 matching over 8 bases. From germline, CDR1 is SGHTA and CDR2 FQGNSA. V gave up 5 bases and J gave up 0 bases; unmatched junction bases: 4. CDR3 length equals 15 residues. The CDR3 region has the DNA TGTGCCAGCAGCACCCGGACAGGGAGCACAGATACGCAGTATTTT. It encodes CASSTRTGSTDTQYF.

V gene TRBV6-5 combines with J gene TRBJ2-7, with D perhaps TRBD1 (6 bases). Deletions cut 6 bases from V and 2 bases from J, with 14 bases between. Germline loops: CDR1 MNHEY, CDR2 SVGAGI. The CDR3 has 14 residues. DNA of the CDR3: TGTGCCAGCAGGCCGGGACAACCTACCTACGAGCAGTACTTC. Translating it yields CASRPGQPTYEQYF.

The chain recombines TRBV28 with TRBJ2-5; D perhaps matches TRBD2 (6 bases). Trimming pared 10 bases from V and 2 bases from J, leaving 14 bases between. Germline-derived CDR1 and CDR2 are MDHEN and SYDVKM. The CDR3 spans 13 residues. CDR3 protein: CATNDGGQETQYF. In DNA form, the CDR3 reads TGTGCCACCAATGACGGAGGGCAAGAGACCCAGTACTTC.

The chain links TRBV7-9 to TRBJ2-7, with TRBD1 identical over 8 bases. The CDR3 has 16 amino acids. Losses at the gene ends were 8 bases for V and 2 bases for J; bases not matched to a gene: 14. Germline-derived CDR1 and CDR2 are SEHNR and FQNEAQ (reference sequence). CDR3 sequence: CASLQPLGQGAYEQYF. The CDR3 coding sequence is TGTGCCAGCCTGCAACCTCTAGGACAGGGAGCCTACGAGCAGTACTTC. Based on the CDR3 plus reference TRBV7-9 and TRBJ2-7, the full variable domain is DTGVSQNPRHKITKRGQNVTFRCDPISEHNRLYWYRQTLGQGPEFLTYFQNEAQLEKSRLLSDRFSAERPKGSFSTLEIQRTEQGDSAMYLCASLQPLGQGAYEQYFGPGTRLTVT.

In nucleotides, the CDR3 is TGTGCCAGCAGCCTATTAGGGGCGGGATACTCCTACAATGAGCAGTTCTTC. Translation gives CASSLLGAGYSYNEQFF. This chain joins TRBV7-9 and TRBJ2-1; TRBD2 might be the D (6 bases). CDR1 and CDR2 from the germline V gene are SEHNR and FQNEAQ (reference sequence). The CDR3 covers 17 residues. V lost 5 bases and J 0 bases, leaving 17 bases between the germline ends.

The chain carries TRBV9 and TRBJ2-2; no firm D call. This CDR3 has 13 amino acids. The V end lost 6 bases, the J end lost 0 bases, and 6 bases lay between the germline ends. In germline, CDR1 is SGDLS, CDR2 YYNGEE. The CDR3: CASIDSNTGELFF. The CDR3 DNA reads TGTGCCAGCATTGACTCGAACACCGGGGAGCTGTTTTTT.